The clone carrying this T cell receptor beta chain was seen repeatedly, ten times or more. TCRdb re-derived calls from the RACE reads in MiXCR, one entry per CDR3 protein. The table shows about 120,000 distinct CDR3 sequences, with about 12% occurring only once. This entry belongs to a study of human T cells and chemical hapten exposure. Background on the study: The use of 2% DPC on around 2 cm by around 2 cm of upper inner arm skin constituted sensitization.

The time point: patch test 1, 2 weeks after DPC sensitization. Treatment here: therapeutic diphenylcyclopropenone sensitization with weekly scalp DPC. The CDR3 length is 15 residues. Germline V gene lookup returns CDR1 DFQATT and CDR2 SNEGSKA (reference sequence). The ends lost 0 bases at V and 3 bases at J; junction bases unmatched: 8. V usage is TRBV20-1 and J usage is TRBJ2-7, with TRBD1 identical over 7 bases. The receptor was derived from a woman aged 50 to 60 with alopecia areata. Some clones in this sample may be carry-over from other donors' samples. The specimen comprised whole blood, sampled in connection with sensitization to the hapten diphenylcyclopropenone (DPC). The CDR3 DNA sequence: TGCAGTGCTAGAGAGCAAGGACAGGACGACTACGAGCAGTACTTC. Encoded protein: CSAREQGQDDYEQYF.